Presented here are 32 T cell receptor beta chains from one specimen sequenced in a study of read filtering for tumor transcriptome and immune sequencing. From about 0.4 ug of RNA, a library with molecular barcoded alpha/delta and beta/gamma adaptors was made. TCRdb re-analysed the reads in MiXCR, keeping a single row per CDR3 protein. This sample has 93,000 or so distinct CDR3 sequences, with about 22% found just once. Sequenced material: a population of CD138-negative cells sorted from bone marrow. These TCRs come from a donor aged 40 or older with multiple myeloma.

The gene calls are TRBV12-3 or TRBV12-4 and TRBJ1-5, with 9 bases matching TRBD1. CDR3 length: 13 residues. V shed 6 bases, J shed 7 bases, and the junction held 4 bases outside the gene matches. The CDR3 coding sequence is TGTGCCAGCAGAGGACAGGGGCGGCAGCCCCAGCATTTT. Translating gives CASRGQGRQPQHF.

A remark on this clonotype: Being one base from a much bigger clone, this may be a read error. The chain uses TRBV10-2 and TRBJ2-5; the match to TRBD2 covers 13 bases. Germline lookup yields CDR1 WSHSY and CDR2 SAAADI. CDR3 length: 16 amino acids. The CDR3 loop reads CASSESGLAGREAQYF. In nucleotides, the CDR3 is TGCGCCAGCAGTGAGTCGGGACTAGCGGGGAGAGAGGCCCAGTACTTC.

In this sample, this clonotype turned up many times. The gene calls are TRBV27 and TRBJ2-7, with D perhaps matching TRBD1 or TRBD2 (6 bases each). The CDR3 is 15 residues long. V was trimmed by 4 bases and J by 3 bases, leaving 16 bases between them. Germline CDR1 and CDR2: MNHEY and SMNVEV (reference sequence). In DNA form, the CDR3 reads TGTGCCAGCAGTTCGATCTCGGGGGCCTTCTACGAGCAGTACTTC. Translated: CASSSISGAFYEQYF.

In this sample, this clonotype turned up many times. The gene calls are TRBV29-1 and TRBJ2-2; D may be TRBD2 (6 bases). The CDR3 extends over 14 amino acids. CDR1 is SQVTM and CDR2 is ANQGSEA in the germline V gene. Trimming pared 4 bases from V and 1 base from J, leaving 10 bases between. DNA of the CDR3: TGCAGCGTTGGGACTAAAAAGAACACCGGGGAGCTGTTTTTT. Translated, it gives CSVGTKKNTGELFF.

This clonotype occurred many times. The chain combines TRBV5-4 with TRBJ2-1, with D tentatively TRBD1 (5 bases). The V gene's germline CDR1 is SGHNT and CDR2 YYREEE (reference sequence). This CDR3 is 15 amino acids long. V was clipped by 2 bases and J by 3 bases, with 12 bases between them. CDR3 in DNA: TGTGCCAGCAGCTTTGGCAGGGTCCACTACAATGAGCAGTTCTTC. Protein sequence: CASSFGRVHYNEQFF.

V is TRBV3-1 and J is TRBJ2-7; D not resolved. CDR3 length: 12 amino acids. V was trimmed by 0 bases and J by 12 bases, leaving 12 bases between them. Germline V gives CDR1 LGHDT, CDR2 YNNKEL (reference sequence). The CDR3 is CASSQDRRQVYF. The CDR3 DNA reads as TGTGCCAGCAGCCAAGATAGGCGGCAGGTGTACTTC.

This clonotype was seen ten or more times. The chain employs TRBV5-1 and TRBJ2-2; D is undetermined. Trimming shortened V by 5 bases and J by 0 bases, and 5 bases separated the two germline ends. The germline V gene has CDR1 SGHRS and CDR2 YFSETQ. This CDR3 spans 13 amino acids. The CDR3 here is CASRSTNTGELFF. The CDR3 nucleotides read TGCGCCAGCAGGAGTACGAACACCGGGGAGCTGTTTTTT.

Many counts were recorded for this clonotype. The V call is TRBV5-6, the J call TRBJ1-1; D remains unclear. Trimming shortened V by 0 bases and J by 3 bases, and 9 bases separated the two germline ends. Germline-derived CDR1 and CDR2 are SGHDT and YYEEEE. The CDR3 covers 14 residues. As DNA, the CDR3 is TGTGCCAGCAGCTTGGGACCGCTACACACTGAAGCTTTCTTT. Translated, it gives CASSLGPLHTEAFF.

This clonotype was counted at least ten times. This chain uses TRBV18 with TRBJ1-6; 8 positions match TRBD1. V lost 4 bases, J lost 8 bases, and 10 bases stayed unmatched. The CDR3 is made up of 16 amino acids. Looked up from germline, CDR1 is KGHSH and CDR2 is LQKENI. CDR3 coding DNA: TGTGCCAGCTCACAAACGACAGGGGCTTGGGATTCACCCCTCCACTTT. Translated: CASSQTTGAWDSPLHF.

This clonotype has only a few counts. The V call is TRBV4-1, the J call TRBJ2-7, with TRBD1 matching over 9 bases. The V gene end was trimmed by 0 bases and the J gene end by 2 bases; junction bases not matched to a gene: 5. This CDR3 has 16 amino acids. Looked up from germline, CDR1 is MGHRA and CDR2 is YSYEKL. CDR3 in DNA: TGCGCCAGCAGCCAAGATGAACGGGACAGGGCCTACGAGCAGTACTTC. Protein sequence: CASSQDERDRAYEQYF.

About this clonotype: A single base separates this from a much larger clone, so it may be a read error. The J gene is TRBJ1-1, the V gene TRBV6-1, with a possible D match to TRBD1 (6 bases). The germline V gene has CDR1 MNHNS and CDR2 SASEGT. The CDR3 covers 16 residues. Written as DNA, the CDR3 is TGTGCCAGCAGTGAATATGGGCAGGGGTCGTGGACTGAAGCTTACTTT. It is translated as CASSEYGQGSWTEAYF.

About this clonotype itself: A read error may explain this, as a much larger clone is one base away. Since no conserved phenylalanine or tryptophan closes the CDR3, a read error is the likely cause. V and J are TRBV6-1 and TRBJ2-7; D gene uncertain. CDR3 length: 13 amino acids. The V and J ends lost 9 bases and 0 bases respectively, with 12 bases between them. The germline V gene has CDR1 MNHNS and CDR2 SASEGT. CDR3 bases: TGTGCCAGTTCCGACCGGGCCTCCTACGAGCAGTACATC. Translated: CASSDRASYEQYI.

This clonotype was counted only a few times. The genes are TRBV29-1 and TRBJ2-5, with 7 bases matching TRBD1. J lost 2 bases, V lost 5 bases, and 2 bases had no gene match. CDR3 size: 12 residues. The germline gives CDR1 SQVTM, CDR2 ANQGSEA. DNA of the CDR3: TGCAGCGTTTCGACAGGGCAAGAGACCCAGTACTTC. It is translated as CSVSTGQETQYF.

This clonotype was seen a few times. A much more abundant neighbour one base away suggests this may be a read error. This CDR3 reads CSVGDRASREQFF. The CDR3 nucleotides are TGCAGCGTGGGAGACAGGGCAAGTAGGGAGCAGTTCTTC. This chain uses TRBV29-1 with TRBJ2-1; 7 bases fit TRBD1. With 6 bases clipped from V and 10 bases from J, the junction kept 12 bases outside the gene matches. The CDR3 length is 13 residues. Germline V gene sequence: CDR1 SQVTM, CDR2 ANQGSEA.

This clonotype was seen ten or more times. The chain couples TRBV7-8 to TRBJ1-4; no firm D call. The CDR3 totals 14 residues. The germline V gene encodes CDR1 SGHVS and CDR2 FQNEAQ. V was pared by 2 bases and J by 6 bases, with 10 bases between. The CDR3 DNA reads TGTGCCAGCAGCTTAATGAACACCGATGAAAAACTGTTTTTT. Translated, it gives CASSLMNTDEKLFF. Full variable domain (missing parts from reference TRBV7-8 and TRBJ1-4): GAGVSQSPRYKVAKRGQDVALRCDPISGHVSLFWYQQALGQGPEFLTYFQNEAQLDKSGLPSDRFFAERPEGSVSTLKIQRTQQEDSAVYLCASSLMNTDEKLFFGSGTQLSVL.

This clonotype was observed many times. This sequence joins TRBV6-5 and TRBJ2-7, with D possibly TRBD1 on 5 matching bases. The V end lost 1 base, the J end lost 3 bases, and 10 bases lay between the germline ends. Germline lookup yields CDR1 MNHEY and CDR2 SVGAGI. There are 14 residues in the CDR3. For the CDR3, the DNA is TGTGCCAGCAGTTACTACGACAGTGGCTACGAGCAGTACTTC. Amino acids: CASSYYDSGYEQYF.

The chain is built from TRBV4-1 and TRBJ2-7; 11 positions match TRBD1. The germline CDR1 and CDR2 sequences are MGHRA and YSYEKL. V shed 5 bases, J shed 4 bases, and the junction held 7 bases outside the gene matches. The length of the CDR3 is 15 residues. The CDR3 DNA reads as TGCGCCAGCAGCGACCGGGACAGGGGGATTTACGAGCAGTACTTC. Amino acid sequence: CASSDRDRGIYEQYF.

This clonotype was detected many times. The V call is TRBV4-1, the J call TRBJ2-7; TRBD1 matches 9 bases. The germline V gene encodes CDR1 MGHRA and CDR2 YSYEKL. The trim removed 3 bases at V and 2 bases at J, leaving 5 bases unmatched. This CDR3 contains 15 residues. The CDR3 nucleotides are TGCGCCAGCAGCCAGGGGGACAGGGCGGCCTACGAGCAGTACTTC. Its protein product is CASSQGDRAAYEQYF.

This clonotype was seen ten or more times. The chain links TRBV6-1 to TRBJ1-5; D might be TRBD1 (5 bases). This CDR3 region has 15 residues. The V end was cut by 1 base, the J end by 1 base, with 8 bases between. The germline V gene encodes CDR1 MNHNS and CDR2 SASEGT. The CDR3 DNA sequence: TGTGCCAGCAGTGAAGTGGGGGTGAGCAATCAGCCCCAGCATTTT. Encoded protein: CASSEVGVSNQPQHF.

This clonotype was counted a few times. This chain connects TRBV3-1 to TRBJ2-5; TRBD2 matches at 10 bases. Germline CDR1 is LGHDT and CDR2 is YNNKEL (reference sequence). V gave up 1 base and J gave up 5 bases; unmatched junction bases: 7. The CDR3 extends over 16 amino acids. CDR3 coding DNA: TGTGCCAGCAGCCAAGCGAGCGGGGGGGCCAGGGAGACCCAGTACTTC. This encodes CASSQASGGARETQYF.

The genes are TRBV5-1 and TRBJ1-3; D is undetermined. Germline CDR1 reads SGHRS; CDR2 reads YFSETQ. The CDR3 is 15 residues long. Trimming shortened V by 0 bases and J by 0 bases, and 7 bases separated the two germline ends. The CDR3 DNA is TGCGCCAGCAGCTTGGAGGACTTCTCTGGAAACACCATATATTTT. Protein: CASSLEDFSGNTIYF.

The chain joins TRBV5-1 to TRBJ1-1, with D unresolved. Trimming stripped 0 bases from V and 6 bases from J, with 15 bases between. CDR1 is SGHRS and CDR2 is YFSETQ in the germline V gene. The CDR3 has 15 amino acids. The CDR3 coding sequence is TGCGCCAGCAGCTTGGCCAGTCCCAGTGTGTCTGAAGCTTTCTTT. It encodes CASSLASPSVSEAFF.

On this clonotype itself: Lacking the conserved final phenylalanine or tryptophan, this CDR3 likely reflects a read error. The rearrangement joins TRBV30 to TRBJ2-1; no reliable D call. Germline CDR1 and CDR2: GTSNPN and SVGIG (reference sequence). The V gene lost 0 bases and the J gene lost 0 bases, with 15 bases spanning the gap. This CDR3 has 17 residues. CDR3 amino acids: CAWSVGRPLGSYNEQFS. For the CDR3, the DNA is TGTGCCTGGAGTGTAGGCAGGCCGCTAGGCTCCTACAATGAGCAGTTCTCC.

Concerning this clonotype: The conserved phenylalanine or tryptophan is not found at the CDR3 terminus, so this likely reflects a read error. This chain connects TRBV12-3 or TRBV12-4 to TRBJ1-2, with a possible D match to TRBD1 (5 bases). The CDR3 runs 14 residues. The V and J ends lost 3 bases and 8 bases respectively, with 16 bases between them. As DNA, the CDR3 is TGTGCCAGCAGTTTTTTTGAGGGGAGCTACGGCTACACCCTC. Protein: CASSFFEGSYGYTL.

V and J are TRBV12-3 or TRBV12-4 and TRBJ1-2; no definite D call. The V end was cut by 8 bases, the J end by 4 bases, with 11 bases between. The CDR3 spans 12 residues. DNA for the CDR3: TGTGCCAGCGCTATAGGCCCCTATGGCTACACCTTC. Translating gives CASAIGPYGYTF.

Remarks on this clonotype: The junction departs from the called germline gene at one end, perhaps through a read error. The rearrangement uses TRBV29-1 and TRBJ1-2; no definite D call. The CDR3 spans 11 residues. Germline-derived CDR1 and CDR2 are SQVTM and ANQGSEA. For the CDR3, the DNA is TGCAGCGTCGTGGGGATATATGGCCACACCTTC. Protein: CSVVGIYGHTF.

In this sample, this clonotype turned up many times. This sequence joins TRBV5-1 and TRBJ1-1; D is unresolved. CDR3 length: 15 residues. Looked up from germline, CDR1 is SGHRS and CDR2 is YFSETQ. V was shortened by 1 base and J by 2 bases, with 12 bases between the two germline ends. The CDR3 sequence is CASSLFSGGNTEAFF. The CDR3 coding sequence is TGCGCCAGCAGCTTGTTTTCGGGTGGAAACACTGAAGCTTTCTTT.

With respect to this clonotype: A much larger clone is a single base away; this may be a read error. Since the CDR3 does not end with the conserved phenylalanine or tryptophan, this likely comes from a read error. This chain joins TRBV18 and TRBJ2-3; tentatively, D is TRBD2 (5 bases). The CDR3 has 17 residues. V was cut by 3 bases and J by 4 bases, with 20 bases left in between. Germline CDR1 is KGHSH and CDR2 is LQKENI. The CDR3 is CASSPRPGLAVADTQYS. CDR3 sequence (DNA): TGTGCCAGCTCACCTAGGCCTGGGCTAGCCGTAGCAGATACGCAGTATTCT.

In the case of this clonotype: A read error may explain this, as a much larger clone is one base away. The rearrangement uses TRBV18 and TRBJ2-5; 7 positions agree with TRBD2. The CDR3 extends over 14 amino acids. CDR1 KGHSH and CDR2 LQKENI come from the germline V gene. J was trimmed by 0 bases and V by 8 bases; bases with no gene match: 6. The CDR3 spells CASTRGGDQETQYF. CDR3 in DNA: TGTGCCAGCACACGTGGGGGGGACCAAGAGACCCAGTACTTC.

This clonotype was seen ten or more times. The rearrangement joins TRBV2 to TRBJ2-7, with D possibly TRBD2 on 5 matching bases. Germline loops: CDR1 SNHLY, CDR2 FYNNEI. CDR3 length: 11 residues. Trimming removed 7 bases from V and 6 bases from J, with 10 bases in between. In DNA form, the CDR3 reads TGTGCCAGCACATTAGGAGGCGAGCAGTACTTC. Translation: CASTLGGEQYF.

This clonotype appeared many times. The chain links TRBV11-2 to TRBJ1-1; possible D gene TRBD1, 6 bases. This CDR3 contains 14 residues. V lost 6 bases, J lost 0 bases, and 11 bases lay in between. Germline lookup yields CDR1 SGHAT and CDR2 FQNNGV. Here the CDR3 DNA reads TGTGCCAGCAGGGCGGGACACTTGAACACTGAAGCTTTCTTT. This encodes CASRAGHLNTEAFF.

Regarding this clonotype: One base separates it from a far larger clone, so it is likely a read error. The rearrangement uses TRBV11-3 and TRBJ2-1, with 7 bases fitting TRBD2. This CDR3 spans 13 amino acids. CDR1 and CDR2 (germline): SGHNT, YENEEA. As DNA, the CDR3 is TGTGCCAGCAGCTTAGCAGCGGGGAATGAGCTGTTCTTC. As protein: CASSLAAGNELFF.